Below are 20 T cell receptor beta chains sequenced from a single sample in a study of blood T cell repertoires in COVID-19. Sequenced by immunoSEQ multiplex PCR; TCRdb stores in-frame clones only, minus some. The sample lists 400,000 to 500,000 clones, 85% to 90% seen once, with about 1.7% in the top ten. Material for sequencing was PBMCs or T cells enriched from blood (not recorded which). These receptors originate from a woman aged 40 to 50 who had recovered from COVID-19.

The genes are TRBV4-1 and TRBJ1-2, with D possibly TRBD1 on 6 matching bases. The CDR3 runs to 15 residues. The germline V and J ends were trimmed by 4 bases and 2 bases, with 14 bases remaining between them. Germline-derived CDR1 and CDR2 are MGHRA and YSYEKL. The CDR3 DNA sequence: TGCGCCAGCAGCCCCTGGACAGACCCAAACTATGGCTACACCTTC. This codes for CASSPWTDPNYGYTF.

The chain employs TRBV5-1 and TRBJ2-1; 9 bases match TRBD1. The junction had 7 bases not matched to a gene; V was cut back by 0 bases and J by 9 bases. The CDR3 runs 15 residues. Germline V gene data show CDR1 as SGHRS and CDR2 as YFSETQ. In nucleotides, the CDR3 is TGCGCCAGCAGCTTGGGAACAGGGGGCGTGGGTGAGCAGTTCTTC. It is translated as CASSLGTGGVGEQFF.

The chain links TRBV5-8 to TRBJ2-3; D gene uncertain. Germline CDR1 and CDR2: SGHTS and YDEGEE. The CDR3 spans 12 residues. The V gene lost 3 bases and the J gene lost 2 bases, with 4 bases spanning the gap. For the CDR3, the DNA is TGTGCCAGCAGCTGGGCCACAGATACGCAGTATTTT. Amino acid sequence: CASSWATDTQYF.

This chain links TRBV7-9 with TRBJ1-2; D remains unclear. Germline lookup yields CDR1 SEHNR and CDR2 FQNEAQ (reference sequence). CDR3 length equals 16 residues. Trimming left V 10 bases short and J 3 bases short, with 24 bases between. CDR3 sequence reads: CATRDARLLGDYGYTF. The CDR3 DNA sequence: TGTGCCACCAGAGACGCCAGACTACTGGGAGACTATGGCTACACCTTC.

V and J are TRBV12-3 or TRBV12-4 and TRBJ1-2; 9 bases align to TRBD1. There are 13 residues in the CDR3. V lost 6 bases, J lost 8 bases, and 7 bases stayed unmatched. CDR3 in DNA: TGTGCCAGCAGCACGGACAGGGGCAGCGGCTACACCTTC. Translation: CASSTDRGSGYTF.

The genes are TRBV5-1 and TRBJ2-3; weak D call: TRBD1 (5 bases). This CDR3 region has 15 residues. Germline values: CDR1 SGHRS, CDR2 YFSETQ. V was shortened by 0 bases and J by 2 bases, with 10 bases between the two germline ends. Here the CDR3 DNA reads TGCGCCAGCAGCTTGGAAGGGGCTTTCACAGATACGCAGTATTTT. This translates into CASSLEGAFTDTQYF.

V is TRBV5-4 and J is TRBJ1-4, with D tentatively TRBD1 (6 bases). V lost 1 base to trimming and J lost 0 bases, with 13 bases between them. The CDR3 runs 17 residues. Germline CDR1 SGHNT, CDR2 YYREEE (reference sequence). CDR3 amino acids: CASSLRTEIATNEKLFF. The CDR3 DNA is TGTGCCAGCAGCTTGCGGACAGAAATAGCAACTAATGAAAAACTGTTTTTT.

The chain is built from TRBV3-1 (or the pseudogene TRBV3-2) and TRBJ1-2; D is unresolved. In germline, CDR1 is LGHDT, CDR2 YNNKEL (reference sequence). The CDR3 has 14 amino acids. The ends were cut back, 0 bases at V and 4 bases at J, with 9 bases in the middle. The CDR3 region is CASSQEQTTYGYTF. The CDR3 DNA reads TGTGCCAGCAGCCAAGAGCAGACTACCTATGGCTACACCTTC.

On this clone: This sample includes further DNA sequences coding for the same CDR3. V gene TRBV5-4 combines with J gene TRBJ2-3; 9 bases map to TRBD1. The CDR3 is 14 amino acids. J was trimmed by 4 bases and V by 2 bases; bases with no gene match: 2. Germline V gives CDR1 SGHNT, CDR2 YYREEE (reference sequence). The CDR3 DNA is TGTGCCAGCAGCTTAACAGGGGGCGCAGATACGCAGTATTTT. Translation gives CASSLTGGADTQYF.

The CDR3 bases are TGTGCCAGCAATACGGACAGGGGAGATGAGCAGTTCTTC. Its translation is CASNTDRGDEQFF. This sequence joins TRBV2 and TRBJ2-1; 9 bases agree with TRBD1. Losses at the gene ends were 7 bases for V and 8 bases for J; bases not matched to a gene: 6. The CDR3 is 13 amino acids. From germline, CDR1 is SNHLY and CDR2 FYNNEI.

The rearrangement links TRBV7-9 to TRBJ1-4; 7 nucleotides align to TRBD1. The CDR3 runs 15 residues. The germline V gene encodes CDR1 SEHNR and CDR2 FQNEAQ (reference sequence). Germline trimming cut 2 bases from V and 2 bases from J; bases unmatched to any gene: 2. The CDR3 here is CASSLLTGTNEKLFF. CDR3 DNA: TGTGCCAGCAGCTTACTGACAGGGACTAATGAAAAACTGTTTTTT.

This clone has only one observation. The genes are TRBV7-9 and TRBJ2-5; 7 positions agree with TRBD2. Germline V gene data show CDR1 as SEHNR and CDR2 as FQNEAQ (reference sequence). This CDR3 has 14 amino acids. V dropped 7 bases and J dropped 3; count of bases not matched to a gene: 8. The CDR3 region has the DNA TGTGCCAGCACGGCGGGGGAGGAGGAAGAGACCCAGTACTTC. Its translation is CASTAGEEEETQYF.

The J gene is TRBJ2-1, the V gene TRBV30; perhaps TRBD1 as D (6 bases). V was trimmed by 4 bases and J by 6 bases, leaving 16 bases between them. Germline assignment: CDR1 GTSNPN and CDR2 SVGIG (reference sequence). The CDR3 has 14 residues. The CDR3 nucleotides read TGTGCCTGGAACAAGAACCTCAGGGGCAATGAGCAGTTCTTC. Protein product: CAWNKNLRGNEQFF.

The rearrangement joins TRBV25-1 to TRBJ2-1, with TRBD2 matching 8 bases. Per germline, CDR1 MGHDK and CDR2 SYGVNS. With V trimmed by 6 bases and J by 0 bases, 4 bases remained unmatched. The CDR3 loop spans 15 amino acids. The CDR3 loop is CASRRREASYNEQFF. The DNA for the CDR3 is TGTGCCAGCAGGAGGCGGGAGGCCTCCTACAATGAGCAGTTCTTC.

V is TRBV9 and J is TRBJ1-2; D is perhaps TRBD1 (5 bases). The CDR3 totals 17 residues. Trimming stripped 2 bases from V and 0 bases from J, with 17 bases between. Looked up from germline, CDR1 is SGDLS and CDR2 is YYNGEE. Written as DNA, the CDR3 is TGTGCCAGCAGCGTTGCCGGGGGAGGAACTTCTAACTATGGCTACACCTTC. It specifies CASSVAGGGTSNYGYTF.

The chain carries TRBV7-9 and TRBJ1-1, with D possibly TRBD1 on 5 matching bases. Per germline, CDR1 SEHNR and CDR2 FQNEAQ (reference sequence). Trimming stripped 1 base from V and 3 bases from J, with 18 bases between. The CDR3 has 17 amino acids. The CDR3, as DNA: TGTGCCAGCAGCTTAGGGCAGGGACTTTTATCCGACACTGAAGCTTTCTTT. Translating it yields CASSLGQGLLSDTEAFF. The variable domain in full, completed from reference TRBV7-9 and TRBJ1-1, reads DTGVSQNPRHKITKRGQNVTFRCDPISEHNRLYWYRQTLGQGPEFLTYFQNEAQLEKSRLLSDRFSAERPKGSFSTLEIQRTEQGDSAMYLCASSLGQGLLSDTEAFFGQGTRLTVV.

J is TRBJ1-5 and V is TRBV7-2, with no clear D. V was pared by 5 bases and J by 7 bases, with 15 bases between. CDR1 is SGHTA and CDR2 is FQGNSA in the germline V gene. The CDR3 has 14 residues. The CDR3 sequence is CASSPQARGQPQHF. In DNA, the CDR3 is TGTGCCAGCAGCCCGCAAGCCCGAGGGCAGCCCCAGCATTTT.

The genes are TRBV4-1 and TRBJ2-7; TRBD1 aligns across 10 bases. Per the germline V gene, CDR1 is MGHRA and CDR2 is YSYEKL. The CDR3 sequence is 15 residues long. The V and J ends lost 4 bases and 6 bases, in that order; junction bases with no gene match: 9. CDR3 bases: TGCGCCAGCAGCCTCCGGGACAGGGGTGCCCTCGAGCAGTACTTC. Translated, it gives CASSLRDRGALEQYF.

The V call is TRBV9, the J call TRBJ1-5, with D hard to call. Germline lookup yields CDR1 SGDLS and CDR2 YYNGEE. The V end lost 0 bases, the J end lost 0 bases, and 7 bases lay between the germline ends. The CDR3 consists of 15 residues. CDR3 sequence: CASSVDPYSNQPQHF. CDR3 DNA sequence: TGTGCCAGCAGCGTAGACCCCTATAGCAATCAGCCCCAGCATTTT.

This clone has a handful of counts. The chain has TRBV3-1 (or the pseudogene TRBV3-2) and TRBJ1-1, with unresolved D. V lost 1 base and J 2 bases, leaving 5 bases between the germline ends. This CDR3 has 13 amino acids. Germline V gene lookup returns CDR1 LGHDT and CDR2 YNNKEL (reference sequence). The CDR3 loop is CASSQAYNTEAFF. The CDR3 DNA reads TGTGCCAGCAGCCAAGCCTATAACACTGAAGCTTTCTTT.